This passage covers 12 T cell receptor beta chains from one sample sequenced in a study of OX40 agonist ivuxolimab in advanced cancers. Assay: immunoSEQ multiplex PCR; the TCRdb copy retains only in-frame clones and omits some. Of about 78,000 clones in the sample, around 91% were seen once. The specimen was CD4+ or CD8+ T cells sorted from blood, collected in a trial of the OX40 agonist ivuxolimab. Source of these receptors: an adult with an advanced solid tumor such as melanoma, head and neck, liver or kidney cancer.

The chain uses TRBV2 and TRBJ1-1; D not certain. The V and J ends lost 6 bases and 0 bases respectively, with 8 bases between them. This CDR3 is 13 amino acids long. Germline CDR1 SNHLY, CDR2 FYNNEI. The CDR3 coding sequence is TGTGCCAGCAGCGATGTGGTGAACACTGAAGCTTTCTTT. Translating it yields CASSDVVNTEAFF. The full variable domain, rest sourced from reference TRBV2 and TRBJ1-1, is EPEVTQTPSHQVTQMGQEVILRCVPISNHLYFYWYRQILGQKVEFLVSFYNNEISEKSEIFDDQFSVERPDGSNFTLKIRSTKLEDSAMYFCASSDVVNTEAFFGQGTRLTVV.

For the CDR3, the DNA is TGTGCCATCAGTGAGAACCGGGACAGTCAATACTTC. Translation gives CAISENRDSQYF. The chain is built from TRBV10-3 and TRBJ2-7; 7 bases align to TRBD1. Germline lookup yields CDR1 ENHRY and CDR2 SYGVKD. V lost 2 bases, J lost 13 bases, and 8 bases stayed unmatched. The CDR3 spans 12 residues.

The chain combines TRBV6-5 with TRBJ1-2, with D possibly being TRBD1 (5 bases). V was clipped by 4 bases and J by 4 bases, with 19 bases between them. This CDR3 is 16 amino acids long. Germline V gene lookup returns CDR1 MNHEY and CDR2 SVGAGI. The CDR3 sequence is CASSLAGYGDGYGYTF. The CDR3, as DNA: TGTGCCAGCAGTTTAGCGGGTTACGGGGACGGCTATGGCTACACCTTC.

The chain has TRBV10-3 and TRBJ1-1; no clear D. V lost 10 bases to trimming and J lost 5 bases, with 17 bases between them. Germline CDR1 is ENHRY and CDR2 is SYGVKD. This CDR3 is built from 13 residues. The CDR3 DNA follows: TGTGCCACCATGAGGCGGGAAAAGACTGAAGCTTTCTTT. It is translated as CATMRREKTEAFF.

This sequence joins TRBV7-2 and TRBJ1-1; a possible D gene is TRBD1 (5 bases). Trimming shortened V by 3 bases and J by 4 bases, and 9 bases separated the two germline ends. The germline gives CDR1 SGHTA, CDR2 FQGNSA. This CDR3 is 13 amino acids long. CDR3 DNA: TGTGCCAGCAGCTTGACAGAAACCACTGAAGCTTTCTTT. This translates into CASSLTETTEAFF.

The gene calls are TRBV28 and TRBJ1-3; D unresolved. The V and J ends lost 7 bases and 2 bases respectively, with 15 bases between them. Per germline, CDR1 MDHEN and CDR2 SYDVKM. The CDR3 is made up of 15 amino acids. The CDR3, as DNA: TGTGCCAGCACCCCCCCGGGAGGGCCTGGAAACACCATATATTTT. This encodes CASTPPGGPGNTIYF. Drawing the rest from reference TRBV28 and TRBJ1-3, the complete variable domain is DVKVTQSSRYLVKRTGEKVFLECVQDMDHENMFWYRQDPGLGLRLIYFSYDVKMKEKGDIPEGYSVSREKKERFSLILESASTNQTSMYLCASTPPGGPGNTIYFGEGSWLTVV.

This chain joins TRBV5-1 and TRBJ1-2; 7 nucleotides match TRBD1. Germline-derived CDR1 and CDR2 are SGHRS and YFSETQ. Unmatched junction bases numbered 4, after V lost 2 bases and J lost 6 bases. CDR3 length: 13 amino acids. In DNA, the CDR3 is TGCGCCAGCAGCTTTGAGGGGGCTAATGGCTACACCTTC. Its translation: CASSFEGANGYTF.

This clone was seen only a few times. This chain links TRBV30 with TRBJ2-7; the D is unclear. The germline V and J ends were trimmed by 5 bases and 2 bases, with 16 bases remaining between them. This CDR3 is 14 amino acids long. CDR1 and CDR2 from the germline V gene are GTSNPN and SVGIG (reference sequence). The CDR3 here is CAWQPDGGAYEQYF. The CDR3 DNA reads as TGTGCCTGGCAACCTGACGGTGGGGCCTACGAGCAGTACTTC.

V is TRBV6-1 and J is TRBJ1-5; D remains ambiguous. Trimming took off 8 bases at V and 3 bases at J, with 14 bases between the two ends. The CDR3 totals 14 residues. Germline-derived CDR1 and CDR2 are MNHNS and SASEGT. CDR3 DNA sequence: TGTGCCAGCCAGGAAGGTGCCTCCAATCAGCCCCAGCATTTT. Its protein product is CASQEGASNQPQHF.

The chain carries TRBV6-1 and TRBJ1-1; maybe TRBD1 (6 bases). There are 15 residues in the CDR3. Deletions cut 4 bases from V and 1 base from J, with 13 bases between. Germline values: CDR1 MNHNS, CDR2 SASEGT. CDR3 loop: CASSGFQGPNTEAFF. CDR3 bases: TGTGCCAGCAGTGGATTTCAGGGGCCGAACACTGAAGCTTTCTTT.

The V call is TRBV6-1, the J call TRBJ1-5; 7 bases map to TRBD1. This CDR3 has 16 residues. Germline CDR1 and CDR2: MNHNS and SASEGT. J was trimmed by 2 bases and V by 2 bases; bases with no gene match: 6. The CDR3 nucleotides are TGTGCCAGCAGTGAACGCGGAGACAGGGGCAATCAGCCCCAGCATTTT. This encodes CASSERGDRGNQPQHF.

The rearrangement uses TRBV7-6 and TRBJ1-5; D gene uncertain. Germline V CDR1 and CDR2: SGHVS, FNYEAQ. Trimming took 2 bases from V and 6 from J, leaving 5 bases between them. This CDR3 is 12 amino acids long. CDR3 region: CASSLPGQPQHF. The CDR3 DNA reads TGTGCCAGCAGCTTACCCGGTCAGCCCCAGCATTTT. The full variable domain, in which reference TRBV7-6 and TRBJ1-5 provide the parts outside the CDR3, is GAGVSQSPRYKVTKRGQDVALRCDPISGHVSLYWYRQALGQGPEFLTYFNYEAQQDKSGLPNDRFSAERPEGSISTLTIQRTEQRDSAMYRCASSLPGQPQHFGDGTRLSIL.